The rows below give T cell receptor beta chains drawn from one sample of a study of blood T cell repertoires in COVID-19. Assay used: immunoSEQ multiplex PCR; TCRdb lists only in-frame clones, some missing. The repertoire holds about 530,000 clones, with 85% to 90% as singletons. The sample comprised peripheral blood. The source of these receptors is a woman aged 50 to 65 with COVID-19, enrolled during active disease. CDR3s include the opening cysteine and the closing phenylalanine or tryptophan. D genes are given only for firm matches. Size is stated for part of the rows, as once, few or many counts, or as a class when the clone is expanded.

J: TRBJ1-1; size: many; D: .; V: TRBV6-5; CDR3: CASSYGLVGGPLAFF; DNA: TGTGCCAGCAGTTACGGATTAGTCGGCGGCCCGCTGGCTTTCTTT
J: TRBJ1-1; size: once; D: .; V: TRBV6-5; CDR3: CASSRDSIKAFF; DNA: TGTGCCAGCAGTCGCGACAGTATTAAAGCTTTCTTT
J: TRBJ1-4; size: .; D: TRBD1; V: TRBV7-6; CDR3: CASSLAGGFSATNEKLFF; DNA: TGTGCCAGCAGCTTAGCAGGGGGCTTTTCAGCAACTAATGAAAAACTGTTTTTT
J: TRBJ1-1; size: .; D: .; V: TRBV11-2; CDR3: CASSLVGGEAFF; DNA: TGTGCCAGCAGCTTAGTTGGTGGGGAGGCTTTCTTT
J: TRBJ2-1; size: once; D: .; V: TRBV6-5; CDR3: CASSSLRTVYNEQFF; DNA: TGTGCCAGCAGTTCCCTCCGGACAGTCTACAATGAGCAGTTCTTC
J: TRBJ1-1; size: once; D: .; V: TRBV6-6; CDR3: CASSYSAGMNTEAFF; DNA: TGTGCCAGCAGTTACTCTGCAGGGATGAACACTGAAGCTTTCTTT
J: TRBJ1-6; size: .; D: TRBD1; V: TRBV27; CDR3: CASSRGRGQGNSPLHF; DNA: TGTGCCAGCAGTAGGGGCCGGGGACAGGGGAATTCACCCCTCCACTTT
J: TRBJ2-7; size: .; D: .; V: TRBV2; CDR3: CARRTDYEQYF; DNA: TGTGCCAGACGTACAGACTACGAGCAGTACTTC
J: TRBJ2-3; size: .; D: .; V: TRBV4-2; CDR3: CASSQAAGYTDTQYF; DNA: TGTGCCAGCAGCCAAGCTGCGGGGTACACAGATACGCAGTATTTT
J: TRBJ1-5; size: .; D: .; V: TRBV4-1; CDR3: CASSYGASTGQPQHF; DNA: TGCGCCAGCAGCTATGGGGCTTCGACGGGTCAGCCCCAGCATTTT
J: TRBJ2-1; size: .; D: .; V: TRBV5-4; CDR3: CASSLPQGSTPEQFF; DNA: TGTGCCAGCAGCCTTCCCCAGGGGTCGACACCTGAGCAGTTCTTC
J: TRBJ2-7; size: once; D: .; V: TRBV6-5; CDR3: CASSYVQLGREQYF; DNA: TGTGCCAGCAGTTACGTACAGCTTGGGCGCGAGCAGTACTTC
J: TRBJ2-1; size: .; D: TRBD2; V: TRBV9; CDR3: CASSASGAHNEQFF; DNA: TGTGCCAGCAGCGCTAGCGGGGCCCACAATGAGCAGTTCTTC
J: TRBJ1-2; size: .; D: .; V: TRBV28; CDR3: CASSLGGYGYTF; DNA: TGTGCCAGCAGTTTAGGAGGGTATGGCTACACCTTC
J: TRBJ2-7; size: few; D: .; V: TRBV7-9; CDR3: CASTPDSPYEQYF; DNA: TGTGCCAGCACCCCCGACAGCCCCTACGAGCAGTACTTC
J: TRBJ1-1; size: .; D: .; V: TRBV5-1; CDR3: CASSSTPQGRNTEAFF; DNA: TGCGCCAGCAGCTCGACCCCACAGGGCCGGAACACTGAAGCTTTCTTT
J: TRBJ1-2; size: .; D: .; V: TRBV7-8; CDR3: CASSLASVGTGAYGYTF; DNA: .
J: TRBJ2-1; size: few; D: TRBD1; V: TRBV5-1; CDR3: CASSGTGPSYNEQFF; DNA: TGCGCCAGCAGCGGGACAGGGCCCTCCTACAATGAGCAGTTCTTC
J: TRBJ2-3; size: .; D: TRBD2; V: TRBV5-5; CDR3: CASSLWTSGTDTQYF; DNA: TGTGCCAGCAGCCTATGGACTAGCGGCACAGATACGCAGTATTTT
J: TRBJ2-1; size: .; D: .; V: TRBV7-2; CDR3: CASSLLLANNEQFF; DNA: TGTGCCAGCAGCCTTCTCCTAGCTAACAATGAGCAGTTCTTC
J: TRBJ1-4; size: .; D: .; V: TRBV5-4; CDR3: CASSLGWGENEKLFF; DNA: TGTGCCAGCAGCTTGGGGTGGGGGGAGAATGAAAAACTGTTTTTT
J: TRBJ2-7; size: .; D: .; V: TRBV7-9; CDR3: CAFGDRPYEQYF; DNA: TGTGCCTTCGGGGATCGCCCCTACGAGCAGTACTTC
J: TRBJ1-1; size: .; D: .; V: TRBV9; CDR3: CASGLTPLGTEAFF; DNA: TGTGCCAGCGGACTCACTCCTTTAGGGACTGAAGCTTTCTTT
J: TRBJ1-3; size: .; D: .; V: TRBV6-1; CDR3: CASSERSGTGNTIYF; DNA: TGTGCCAGCAGTGAAAGATCGGGAACTGGAAACACCATATATTTT
J: TRBJ2-7; size: .; D: TRBD2; V: TRBV5-4; CDR3: CASSLSLLRGEDEQYF; DNA: TGTGCCAGCAGCTTGTCCCTGTTACGGGGGGAGGACGAGCAGTACTTC
J: TRBJ1-5; size: .; D: TRBD1; V: TRBV6-2/TRBV6-3; CDR3: CASSYGGTGGRSNQPQHF; DNA: TGTGCCAGCAGTTACGGCGGGACAGGGGGTCGAAGCAATCAGCCCCAGCATTTT
J: TRBJ2-7; size: .; D: TRBD1; V: TRBV6-5; CDR3: CASGRDRGYEQYF; DNA: TGTGCCAGCGGCCGGGACAGGGGATACGAGCAGTACTTC
J: TRBJ1-1; size: .; D: .; V: TRBV6-5; CDR3: CASSTTSEVFF; DNA: TGTGCCAGCAGCACTACTTCCGAAGTTTTCTTT
J: TRBJ2-2; size: .; D: TRBD2; V: TRBV28; CDR3: CASSFEGLAYTGELFF; DNA: TGTGCCAGCAGTTTCGAGGGACTAGCCTACACCGGGGAGCTGTTTTTT
J: TRBJ1-6; size: .; D: .; V: TRBV11-2; CDR3: CASSRVQGRVQPLHF; DNA: TGTGCCAGCAGCCGCGTGCAGGGAAGGGTCCAACCCCTCCACTTT
J: TRBJ2-2; size: few; D: .; V: TRBV7-3; CDR3: CASSLRTPPNTGELFF; DNA: TGTGCCAGCAGCTTACGTACACCACCGAACACCGGGGAGCTGTTTTTT
J: TRBJ1-3; size: .; D: .; V: TRBV7-2; CDR3: CASSLVADSGNTIYF; DNA: TGTGCCAGCAGCTTAGTAGCAGACTCTGGAAACACCATATATTTT
J: TRBJ1-2; size: .; D: .; V: TRBV24-1; CDR3: CATRGRVYGYTF; DNA: TGTGCCACCAGGGGCAGGGTCTATGGCTACACCTTC
J: TRBJ2-7; size: few; D: .; V: TRBV5-5; CDR3: CASSSNEPRQYF; DNA: TGTGCCAGCAGCTCAAACGAGCCGCGGCAGTACTTC
J: TRBJ1-6; size: .; D: TRBD1; V: TRBV7-6; CDR3: CASSFTRDRNSPLHF; DNA: TGTGCCAGCAGCTTTACCCGGGACAGAAATTCACCCCTCCACTTT
J: TRBJ2-5; size: .; D: TRBD2; V: TRBV3-1/TRBV3-2; CDR3: CASSQAASGGAETQYF; DNA: TGTGCCAGCAGCCAAGCGGCCAGCGGGGGGGCCGAGACCCAGTACTTC
J: TRBJ1-1; size: once; D: TRBD1; V: TRBV5-1; CDR3: CASSSGTGVAEAFF; DNA: TGCGCCAGCAGCTCCGGGACAGGGGTTGCTGAAGCTTTCTTT
J: TRBJ1-3; size: .; D: .; V: TRBV12-5; CDR3: CASGLVVRSGNTIYF; DNA: TGTGCTAGTGGTTTGGTTGTGCGCTCTGGAAACACCATATATTTT
J: TRBJ2-2; size: few; D: TRBD1; V: TRBV3-1/TRBV3-2; CDR3: CASSPRDRGTGELFF; DNA: TGTGCCAGCAGCCCCCGGGACAGGGGTACCGGGGAGCTGTTTTTT
J: TRBJ2-3; size: .; D: .; V: TRBV5-1; CDR3: CASSLERLPADTQYF; DNA: TGCGCCAGCAGCTTAGAACGCTTGCCGGCAGATACGCAGTATTTT
J: TRBJ2-7; size: .; D: .; V: TRBV10-3; CDR3: CAIRPDTRSYEQYF; DNA: TGTGCCATCCGGCCCGACACCCGGTCCTACGAGCAGTACTTC
J: TRBJ1-1; size: once; D: .; V: TRBV5-6; CDR3: CASSLGWANTEAFF; DNA: TGTGCCAGCAGCTTGGGTTGGGCGAACACTGAAGCTTTCTTT
J: TRBJ1-1; size: .; D: .; V: TRBV11-2; CDR3: CASSLERWATEAFF; DNA: TGTGCCAGCAGCTTAGAACGTTGGGCCACTGAAGCTTTCTTT
J: TRBJ1-1; size: .; D: .; V: TRBV5-1; CDR3: CASSPRDGGTEAFF; DNA: TGCGCCAGCAGCCCCCGGGACGGGGGGACTGAAGCTTTCTTT
J: TRBJ1-2; size: .; D: TRBD1; V: TRBV6-1; CDR3: CASSDRQGTGYTF; DNA: TGTGCCAGCAGTGACCGACAGGGTACTGGCTACACCTTC
J: TRBJ1-2; size: .; D: .; V: TRBV18; CDR3: CASSPTGQGDYSYTF; DNA: TGTGCCAGCTCACCCACTGGACAAGGGGACTATAGCTACACCTTC
J: TRBJ1-2; size: once; D: .; V: TRBV10-3; CDR3: CAISEPKGVTAYGYTF; DNA: TGTGCCATCAGTGAGCCAAAGGGGGTGACAGCCTATGGCTACACCTTC
J: TRBJ2-7; size: once; D: .; V: TRBV5-8; CDR3: CASSKGRGSTPSYEQYF; DNA: TGTGCCAGCAGTAAAGGCAGGGGTTCAACCCCCTCCTACGAGCAGTACTTC
J: TRBJ1-3; size: .; D: TRBD1; V: TRBV9; CDR3: CASSVVGQGASGVSGNTIYF; DNA: TGTGCCAGCAGCGTAGTTGGACAGGGGGCTTCTGGAGTCTCTGGAAACACCATATATTTT
J: TRBJ1-1; size: .; D: .; V: TRBV12-3/TRBV12-4; CDR3: CASSRQEGTEAFF; DNA: TGTGCCAGCAGCCGACAGGAAGGCACTGAAGCTTTCTTT
J: TRBJ1-4; size: few; D: .; V: TRBV19; CDR3: CASRPQANEKLFF; DNA: TGTGCCAGTAGACCCCAGGCTAATGAAAAACTGTTTTTT
J: TRBJ2-7; size: .; D: .; V: TRBV6-6; CDR3: CASSRDYEQYF; DNA: TGTGCCAGCAGCCGGGACTACGAGCAGTACTTC